This T cell receptor beta chain was sequenced in a study of human T cells and chemical hapten exposure (dated by TCRdb to the early 2020s). About the study as a whole: Libraries were pooled for sequencing, and variation in per-sample TCR yields was attributed mainly to small differences in library volumes within the pool. Peripheral blood TCR repertoire changes were tracked in vivo in alopecia patients during primary and secondary sensitization to the hapten diphenylcyclopropenone (DPC). For every blood RNA sample, sequencing covered both the TCR alpha and TCR beta chains.

Library prep was done by 5' RACE. This sample was sequenced with an Illumina MiSeq. During library preparation, unique molecular identifiers were attached to individual cDNA molecules so that TCRs could be counted in a quantitative, reproducible way. Per the authors' processing: Samples had a median of roughly 87,000 TCRs, with a range from 23,224 to 690,600. The Decombinator software suite was used to annotate V, J and CDR3 in the TCR reads. To make PS versus PT1 abundance plots, every sample was subsampled to the same number of TCRs (28,000). Expanded TCRs were defined as absent before sensitization and observed at least eight times at the 2-week time point. TCRdb trimmed public reads at Q25 via fastp, called clones via MiXCR and kept in-frame beta chains. Rows matching on CDR3 protein sequence are summarized as one entry with the most common DNA and genes. TCRdb's processing, not the study's, gives the V and J calls here. This sample gives about 140,000 distinct CDR3 sequences in total; roughly 4.1% of them show up just once. The top ten hold over 1.1% of the sample.

General conclusions and limits of the study: Repeated subsampling changed both the strength of the expansion versus patch-test correlation and the threshold at which the correlation became significant. The number of TCRs above 1 in 1000 frequency did not change with DPC sensitization; there was no evidence of global repertoire structure alterations.

Per the germline V gene, MNHEY is the CDR1 and SVGAGI is the CDR2. From V the trimming removes 4 bases and from J it removes 5 bases, while the gene matches leave 7 bases of the junction unaccounted for. From the cysteine through the phenylalanine, the CDR3 covers 15 amino acids. The retained sequence is limited to the CDR3, 45 bases, with the frame set at the first base. Unfractionated whole blood was collected in Tempus Blood RNA tubes, and total RNA was extracted from that blood. About 5 healthy volunteers served as TCR sequencing controls and were bled at day 0, 2 weeks and 6 weeks. This clonotype was observed a handful of times. It lacks a known antigen. Per-base quality was not reported, and no clone a single base away is much larger than it.

The TCR sequence derives from a female donor in good health. The receptor chain draws on TRBV6-5 and TRBJ2-2, with TRBD1 matching 7 junction bases. The DNA is TGTGCCAGCAGTTTCGTCAGGGGGTTAACCGGGGAGCTGTTTTTT. It encodes CASSFVRGLTGELFF.